These 15 T cell receptor beta chains originate from one sample sequenced in a study of T-cell memory formation after mild COVID-19. Each CDR3 protein is one row after TCRdb ran MiXCR on the 5' RACE reads. The data contain 350,000 to 450,000 distinct CDR3 sequences, approximately 24% of them singletons. Material: PBMCs or a T cell subset sorted from them (not recorded which). The receptors were gathered from an adult woman who had mild COVID-19 (a few samples of this study predate the infection). Cell type and time point are not known.

V gene TRBV20-1 combines with J gene TRBJ2-1; tentatively, D is TRBD1 (5 bases). This CDR3 is 12 amino acids long. Germline CDR1 reads DFQATT; CDR2 reads SNEGSKA (reference sequence). The V gene lost 5 bases and the J gene lost 7 bases, with 12 bases spanning the gap. CDR3 amino acids: CSAHDRSNEQFF. CDR3 sequence (DNA): TGCAGTGCTCACGACAGATCAAATGAGCAGTTCTTC.

The gene calls are TRBV11-3 and TRBJ1-1; no definite D call. V lost 3 bases to trimming and J lost 4 bases, with 9 bases between them. CDR3 length: 13 amino acids. Germline CDR1 reads SGHNT; CDR2 reads YENEEA. Written as DNA, the CDR3 is TGTGCCAGCAGCTTTAGAACCGTCACTGAAGCTTTCTTT. Amino acids: CASSFRTVTEAFF.

This clonotype was seen only a few times. V is TRBV4-1 and J is TRBJ1-5, with D possibly TRBD1 on 6 matching bases. V was pared by 4 bases and J by 2 bases, with 24 bases between. The CDR3 is 19 amino acids. Germline V gene sequence: CDR1 MGHRA, CDR2 YSYEKL. CDR3: CASSLFGGLESIGNQPQHF. CDR3 bases: TGCGCCAGCAGCCTATTTGGGGGGCTTGAATCCATTGGCAATCAGCCCCAGCATTTT.

This clonotype was counted a few times. The rearrangement uses TRBV7-9 and TRBJ2-7, with 10 bases aligning to TRBD2. Trimming cost V 4 bases and J 9 bases; bases outside gene matches: 9. This CDR3 comprises 14 residues. In germline, CDR1 is SEHNR, CDR2 FQNEAQ (reference sequence). The CDR3 region has the DNA TGTGCCAGCAGCTCTCCTAGCGGGGGTCCCGGGCAGTACTTC. Amino acid sequence: CASSSPSGGPGQYF. Complete variable domain (other parts from reference TRBV7-9 and TRBJ2-7): DTGVSQNPRHKITKRGQNVTFRCDPISEHNRLYWYRQTLGQGPEFLTYFQNEAQLEKSRLLSDRFSAERPKGSFSTLEIQRTEQGDSAMYLCASSSPSGGPGQYFGPGTRLTVT.

The V and J genes are TRBV5-1 and TRBJ1-1; the D is unclear. V was cut by 0 bases and J by 4 bases, with 10 bases left in between. Germline lookup yields CDR1 SGHRS and CDR2 YFSETQ. The length of the CDR3 is 14 residues. CDR3 protein: CASSLVEWGTEAFF. As DNA, the CDR3 is TGCGCCAGCAGCTTGGTGGAATGGGGCACTGAAGCTTTCTTT. The complete variable domain, with remaining parts taken from reference TRBV5-1 and TRBJ1-1, reads KAGVTQTPRYLIKTRGQQVTLSCSPISGHRSVSWYQQTPGQGLQFLFEYFSETQRNKGNFPGRFSGRQFSNSRSEMNVSTLELGDSALYLCASSLVEWGTEAFFGQGTRLTVV.

Only a few counts were recorded for this clonotype. This sequence joins TRBV11-1 and TRBJ1-1; the D gene is possibly TRBD1 (6 bases). Trimming removed 5 bases at V and 4 bases at J, with 17 bases between. The germline V gene encodes CDR1 SGHAT and CDR2 FQDESV (reference sequence). CDR3 length: 15 amino acids. The chain's CDR3 is CASSRRGAGATEAFF. DNA of the CDR3: TGTGCCAGCAGCCGCCGGGGGGCAGGGGCCACTGAAGCTTTCTTT.

The chain uses TRBV7-3 and TRBJ2-1; TRBD2 might be the D (5 bases). The germline CDR1 and CDR2 sequences are SGHTA and FQGTGA. V shed 5 bases and J shed 9 bases, with 17 bases lying between them. This CDR3 comprises 14 residues. CDR3 sequence: CASSAPPLGSEQFF. Here the CDR3 DNA reads TGTGCCAGCAGCGCCCCCCCGCTTGGGAGTGAGCAGTTCTTC.

The sample holds a few counts of this clonotype. The gene calls are TRBV9 and TRBJ2-1; possibly TRBD1 for D (6 bases). Trimming removed 5 bases at V and 2 bases at J, with 14 bases between. Germline values: CDR1 SGDLS, CDR2 YYNGEE. The CDR3 is made up of 15 amino acids. CDR3 region: CASSRRDTTYNEQFF. CDR3 DNA: TGTGCCAGCAGTAGACGGGACACCACCTACAATGAGCAGTTCTTC.

The V and J genes are TRBV10-3 and TRBJ1-3; unclear D gene. Trimming cost V 2 bases and J 4 bases, with 3 bases left between them. Germline lookup yields CDR1 ENHRY and CDR2 SYGVKD. The CDR3 totals 12 residues. DNA for the CDR3: TGTGCCATCAGTGAGATCGGAAACACCATATATTTT. This translates into CAISEIGNTIYF.

The table lists this clonotype with a few counts. V usage is TRBV7-2 and J usage is TRBJ2-7; D could derive from TRBD1 or TRBD2 (6 bases each). The CDR3 spans 15 residues. Germline assignment: CDR1 SGHTA and CDR2 FQGNSA. Trimming left V 5 bases short and J 2 bases short, with 16 bases between. DNA of the CDR3: TGTGCCAGCAGCGCGGGACAAGCTACTACCTACGAGCAGTACTTC. The encoded protein is CASSAGQATTYEQYF.

The table lists this clonotype with a few counts. The V call is TRBV5-1, the J call TRBJ2-7; TRBD2 might be the D (6 bases). CDR3 length equals 16 residues. In germline, CDR1 is SGHRS, CDR2 YFSETQ. V lost 4 bases and J 2 bases, leaving 19 bases between the germline ends. The CDR3: CASSPGRGGRTYEQYF. The CDR3 nucleotides read TGCGCCAGCAGCCCGGGTCGGGGAGGCAGGACCTACGAGCAGTACTTC.

The rearrangement joins TRBV4-3 to TRBJ2-7; tentative D call: TRBD2 (5 bases). The V gene lost 1 base and the J gene lost 5 bases, with 9 bases spanning the gap. The CDR3 contains 13 residues. Germline V gene data show CDR1 as LGHNA and CDR2 as YSLEER. The CDR3 DNA sequence: TGCGCCAGCAGCCAAGCCGGGGTAAACGAGCAGTACTTC. Its protein is CASSQAGVNEQYF.

The CDR3 reads CASSYSGQSYNEQFF. In DNA, the CDR3 is TGTGCCAGCAGCTACTCGGGACAGAGCTACAATGAGCAGTTCTTC. The chain carries TRBV7-9 and TRBJ2-1; 7 bases are shared with TRBD1. Unmatched junction bases numbered 6, after V lost 4 bases and J lost 3 bases. CDR1 and CDR2 from the germline V gene are SEHNR and FQNEAQ (reference sequence). The CDR3 loop spans 15 amino acids. Looking up the rest from reference TRBV7-9 and TRBJ2-1 gives the full variable domain: DTGVSQNPRHKITKRGQNVTFRCDPISEHNRLYWYRQTLGQGPEFLTYFQNEAQLEKSRLLSDRFSAERPKGSFSTLEIQRTEQGDSAMYLCASSYSGQSYNEQFFGPGTRLTVL.

This clonotype was counted a few times. The chain employs TRBV20-1 and TRBJ2-3; D gene unclear. This CDR3 is built from 16 residues. In germline, CDR1 is DFQATT, CDR2 SNEGSKA (reference sequence). This CDR3 is CSARPTRTISTDTQYF. In DNA form, the CDR3 reads TGCAGCGCTCGCCCTACAAGGACGATCAGCACAGATACGCAGTATTTT.

J is TRBJ1-1 and V is TRBV5-6, with D unresolved. CDR3 size: 14 residues. Trimming shortened V by 0 bases and J by 10 bases, and 16 bases separated the two germline ends. Germline values: CDR1 SGHDT, CDR2 YYEEEE. This chain's CDR3 is CASSLVTGQLGAFF. The CDR3, as DNA: TGTGCCAGCAGCTTGGTGACCGGGCAGCTGGGAGCTTTCTTT.